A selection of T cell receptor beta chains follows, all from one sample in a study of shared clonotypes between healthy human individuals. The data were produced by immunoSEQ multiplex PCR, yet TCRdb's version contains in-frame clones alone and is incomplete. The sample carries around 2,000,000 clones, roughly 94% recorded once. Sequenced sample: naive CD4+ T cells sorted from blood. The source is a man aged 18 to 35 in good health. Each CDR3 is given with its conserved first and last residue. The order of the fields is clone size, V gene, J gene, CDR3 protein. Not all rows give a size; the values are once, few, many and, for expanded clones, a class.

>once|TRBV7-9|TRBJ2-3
CASSLAGDVPRYF
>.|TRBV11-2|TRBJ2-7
CASSFAGLSSYEQYF
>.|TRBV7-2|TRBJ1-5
CASSFLGQPQHF
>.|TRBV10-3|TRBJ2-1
CAISELADNNEQFF
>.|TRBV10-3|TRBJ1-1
CAISAGTGGNTEAFF
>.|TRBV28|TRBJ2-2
CASSSTRGVGNTGELFF
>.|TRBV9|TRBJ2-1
CASSLDRYNEQFF
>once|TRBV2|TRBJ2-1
CASSEPLAGSNEQFF
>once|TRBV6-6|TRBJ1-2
CASSYPDRASGYTF
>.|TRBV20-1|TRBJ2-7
CSAKWDSLEYF
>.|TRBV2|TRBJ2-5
CASSVAGGRETQYF
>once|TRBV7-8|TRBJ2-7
CASSLESGEQYF
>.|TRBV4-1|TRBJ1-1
CASSRGAVLNTEAFF
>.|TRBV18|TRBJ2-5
CASSPQGPMETQYF
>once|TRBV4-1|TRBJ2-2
CASNRLAGPVGTGELFF
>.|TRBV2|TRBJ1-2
CASSGRQGGNGYTF
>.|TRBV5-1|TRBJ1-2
CASSFNPGQGNGYTF
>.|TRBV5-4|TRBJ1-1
CASSFGQGNTEAFF
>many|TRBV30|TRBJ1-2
CACSRDRGGYTF
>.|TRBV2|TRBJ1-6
CASSEWGLDSPLHF
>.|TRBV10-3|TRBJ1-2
CAISRGVYGYTF
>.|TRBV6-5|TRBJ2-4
CASRTGLAFDIQYF
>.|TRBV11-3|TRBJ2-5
CASSLQGQETQYF
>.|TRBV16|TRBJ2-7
CASSPNLQGAREQYF
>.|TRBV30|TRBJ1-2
CAWSVPGQGTYGYTF
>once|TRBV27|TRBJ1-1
CASSHRDRGTEAFF
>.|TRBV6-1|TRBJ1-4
CASSLTGFLEKLFF
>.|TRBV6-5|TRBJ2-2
CATQRGGANTGELFF